This is a list of T cell receptor beta chains from one sample in a study of T cell changes during pregnancy in multiple sclerosis. Clones were sequenced by immunoSEQ multiplex PCR, and TCRdb holds only the in-frame ones, with some missing. The sample has about 49,000 clones, roughly 89% seen once. The sample was peripheral blood, taken after pregnancy. The receptor source for this set is a female donor in good health, enrolled as a control in a pregnancy study. Both conserved end residues are part of each CDR3. The D gene is left open where the match is weak. Expanded clones are given a class, and other clones once, few, many or no size at all.

v_gene	d_gene	j_gene	abundance	CDR3nt	CDR3aa
TRBV5-4	TRBD1	TRBJ1-3	NA	TGTGCCAGCAGCTTAGGACAGGTCGGGGCTGGAAACACCATATATTTT	CASSLGQVGAGNTIYF
TRBV10-3	TRBD2	TRBJ2-5	NA	TGTGCCACTAGCGGGGCGAGTAGGGGAGCTCTGAATGGGGAGACCCAGTACTTC	CATSGASRGALNGETQYF
TRBV6-5	TRBD2	TRBJ2-2	NA	TGTGCCAGCAGTTACTCACTAGCGGGGAACACCGGGGAGCTGTTTTTT	CASSYSLAGNTGELFF
TRBV4-2	TRBD1	TRBJ2-7	NA	TGTGCCAGCAGCCAGGTCGGGACAGGGATCCACGAGCAGTACTTC	CASSQVGTGIHEQYF
TRBV6-5	NA	TRBJ2-3	NA	TGTGCCAGCCGGCGGGACAGCACAGATACGCAGTATTTT	CASRRDSTDTQYF
TRBV9	NA	TRBJ2-3	once	TGTGCCAGCAGCACGACACGACCCACAGATACGCAGTATTTT	CASSTTRPTDTQYF
TRBV7-2	NA	TRBJ1-1	NA	TGTGCCAGCAGCTTAGTTTCGGAGAGGTCGGCTTTCTTT	CASSLVSERSAFF
TRBV9	NA	TRBJ2-7	few	TGTGCCAGCAGCGTAGAGGTCGGGAGTGAGCAGTACTTC	CASSVEVGSEQYF
TRBV7-2	TRBD2	TRBJ2-7	NA	TGTGCCAGCAGCGGTAGAGGGCTAGCGGGGGGGGACGAGCAGTACTTC	CASSGRGLAGGDEQYF
TRBV29-1	NA	TRBJ1-1	NA	TGCAGCGTTACCGACAGGATTATTGAAGCTTTCTTT	CSVTDRIIEAFF
TRBV7-7	NA	TRBJ2-7	NA	TGTGCCAGCAGCCCGAGTCGTGAGGGCAGGCAGTACTTC	CASSPSREGRQYF
TRBV4-1	NA	TRBJ1-1	NA	TGCGCCAGCAGCCAAGGGCCACAGGCCACGAACACTGAAGCTTTCTTT	CASSQGPQATNTEAFF
TRBV6-1	NA	TRBJ1-1	NA	TGTGCCAGCAGTGATTTGGGGCGGGAGATGAACACTGAAGCTTTCTTT	CASSDLGREMNTEAFF
TRBV6-5	TRBD2	TRBJ2-1	NA	TGTGCCAGCAACCGGGGGGGGGCGGCCTACAATGAGCAGTTCTTC	CASNRGGAAYNEQFF
TRBV19	TRBD1	TRBJ1-2	NA	TGTGCCAGTAGTCTCGGACAGGGCAGGGACTATGGCTACACCTTC	CASSLGQGRDYGYTF
TRBV7-8	TRBD1	TRBJ2-4	NA	TGTGCCAGCAGCTCCCGGGACAGGGGAGACAAAAACATTCAGTACTTC	CASSSRDRGDKNIQYF
TRBV6-1	NA	TRBJ1-2	NA	TGTGCCAGCAGGGGAGGTAACTATGGCTACACCTTC	CASRGGNYGYTF
TRBV19	TRBD1	TRBJ2-3	NA	TGTGCCAGTAGATTTAGACAGGGGGCATATCGGACAGATACGCAGTATTTT	CASRFRQGAYRTDTQYF
TRBV7-2	TRBD2	TRBJ2-1	few	TGTGCCAGCAGCTTAGTGCTCGGGGGGGTCTCCTACAATGAGCAGTTCTTC	CASSLVLGGVSYNEQFF
TRBV6-1	NA	TRBJ1-2	NA	TGTGCCAGCAGTGAACAGGGTATTGGCGGCTACACCTTC	CASSEQGIGGYTF
TRBV4-1	NA	TRBJ1-4	once	TGCGCCAGCAGCCATGGGGGGTTAACAGAAAAACTGTTTTTT	CASSHGGLTEKLFF
TRBV6-1	NA	TRBJ1-1	NA	TGTGCCAGCAGTCCCCGGGTCCTGGGGAACACTGAAGCTTTCTTT	CASSPRVLGNTEAFF
TRBV9	TRBD1	TRBJ1-6	once	TGTGCCAGCAGCTCCCCCATTAGGGGGCGGAATGACTCACCCCTCCACTTT	CASSSPIRGRNDSPLHF
TRBV28	TRBD1	TRBJ2-7	NA	TGTGCCAGCAGTTTGGGTACCCAGGGGGCGAAAGCGCAGTACTTC	CASSLGTQGAKAQYF
TRBV29-1	NA	TRBJ2-6	once	TGCAGCGTTCCGCGGAGGGCGGGGTCTGGGGCCAACGTCCTGACTTTC	CSVPRRAGSGANVLTF
TRBV11-2	NA	TRBJ2-7	NA	TGTGCCAGCAGCTTACTAGGGGCCTACGAGCAGTACTTC	CASSLLGAYEQYF
TRBV4-2	NA	TRBJ2-7	medium-sized	TGTGCCAGCAGCCAAGAGGCTAGCAGCTCCTACGAGCAGTACTTC	CASSQEASSSYEQYF
TRBV7-2	TRBD2	TRBJ2-1	NA	TGTGCCAGCAGCTTACTCGGGACTAGCGGAAACAATGAGCAGTTCTTC	CASSLLGTSGNNEQFF
TRBV6-1	NA	TRBJ2-1	once	TGTGCCAGCAGGGAAACGACAGAATGGGCTGAGCAGTTCTTC	CASRETTEWAEQFF
TRBV6-6	TRBD1	TRBJ1-1	NA	TGTGCCAGCAGTTACTCAAAGAGACAGGGAACTGAAGCTTTCTTT	CASSYSKRQGTEAFF
TRBV28	NA	TRBJ2-7	NA	TGTGCCAGCAGGCTTCTTCTTGGGGGGAGGTCTTACTTC	CASRLLLGGRSYF
TRBV19	NA	TRBJ1-5	NA	TGTGCCAGTAGTATTCGATCGGCGGGGAGCAATCAGCCCCAGCATTTT	CASSIRSAGSNQPQHF
TRBV6-4	TRBD2	TRBJ2-7	few	TGTGCCAGCAGTGACAAAAGCGGGAGCTCCTACGAGCAGTACTTC	CASSDKSGSSYEQYF
TRBV9	NA	TRBJ2-3	NA	TGTGCCAGCAGCGTTGGAGTAACGGCAGATACGCAGTATTTT	CASSVGVTADTQYF
TRBV14	TRBD2	TRBJ2-1	NA	TGTGCCAGCAGCCGCTACCTAGCGGGAGACCCAAATGAGCAGTTCTTC	CASSRYLAGDPNEQFF
TRBV19	TRBD2	TRBJ2-5	NA	TGTGCCAGTAGTATCCAGCGGGGGGACCAAGAGACCCAGTACTTC	CASSIQRGDQETQYF
TRBV7-9	TRBD2	TRBJ2-3	NA	TGTGCCAGCGAGATAGCGGGAGACACAGATACGCAGTATTTT	CASEIAGDTDTQYF
TRBV11-2	TRBD2	TRBJ2-7	NA	TGTGCCAGCAGCCCGACTAGCTGGCCCTACGAGCAGTACTTC	CASSPTSWPYEQYF
TRBV7-3	NA	TRBJ1-1	NA	TGTGCCAGCAGCTTAACCGGGGGATTTGGGACTGAAGCTTTCTTT	CASSLTGGFGTEAFF
TRBV10-3	NA	TRBJ1-6	NA	TGTGCCATCAGTGAGTTATTCAATTCACCCCTCCACTTT	CAISELFNSPLHF
TRBV9	NA	TRBJ1-6	NA	TGTGCCAGCAGTTCTGCTAGCTCCTATAATTCACCCCTCCACTTT	CASSSASSYNSPLHF
TRBV9	NA	TRBJ2-7	NA	TGTGCCAGCAGCGTAGGAGCAGGGGCTCCCTACGAGCAGTACTTC	CASSVGAGAPYEQYF
TRBV11-2	NA	TRBJ2-7	NA	TGTGCCAGCAGCTTGGGAGGTGGTTACGAGCAGTACTTC	CASSLGGGYEQYF
TRBV27	NA	TRBJ1-5	NA	TGTGCCAGCAGTTTATCTGGTTCCCGGCAGCCCCAGCATTTT	CASSLSGSRQPQHF
TRBV18	TRBD1	TRBJ2-7	NA	TGTGCCAGCTCACGACGGGACAGGGACTTCTACGAGCAGTACTTC	CASSRRDRDFYEQYF
TRBV12-5	NA	TRBJ2-1	few	TGTGCTAGTGGTTTGCACTTCAGGGGGGCAGGTGAGCAGTTCTTC	CASGLHFRGAGEQFF
TRBV4-1	TRBD1	TRBJ2-7	NA	TGCGCCAGCAGCCGCGTTGACAGGGGTGCTGCCGAGCAGTACTTC	CASSRVDRGAAEQYF
TRBV19	TRBD1	TRBJ2-7	NA	TGTGCCAGTAGCCGGGACAGGGCTGGCGAGCAGTACTTC	CASSRDRAGEQYF
TRBV6-4	TRBD2	TRBJ2-1	NA	TGTGCCAGCAGTGAAGAGGGAGCGGGAGTGCCCAATGAGCAGTTCTTC	CASSEEGAGVPNEQFF
TRBV10-3	TRBD1	TRBJ2-3	NA	TGTGCCATCAGGGTCCGGGACAGGGGTGGAGATACGCAGTATTTT	CAIRVRDRGGDTQYF
TRBV9	TRBD1	TRBJ2-6	NA	TGTGCCAGCAGCTCCCGACAGGGGTGGGCCAACGTCCTGACTTTC	CASSSRQGWANVLTF
TRBV6-1	NA	TRBJ1-4	NA	TGTGCCAGCAGTGAACTTCTCCAGGGAGAAAAACTGTTTTTT	CASSELLQGEKLFF
TRBV6-1	NA	TRBJ1-2	NA	TGTGCCAGCATTAACATCGACACCAACTATGGCTACACCTTC	CASINIDTNYGYTF
TRBV4-2	NA	TRBJ1-5	NA	TGTGCCAGCAGCCAAGATGGGGCAGAGAGCAATCAGCCCCAGCATTTT	CASSQDGAESNQPQHF
TRBV29-1	NA	TRBJ1-1	NA	TGCAGCGCCGCCCGGGGTCCTAACATCAAGACTGAAGCTTTCTTT	CSAARGPNIKTEAFF